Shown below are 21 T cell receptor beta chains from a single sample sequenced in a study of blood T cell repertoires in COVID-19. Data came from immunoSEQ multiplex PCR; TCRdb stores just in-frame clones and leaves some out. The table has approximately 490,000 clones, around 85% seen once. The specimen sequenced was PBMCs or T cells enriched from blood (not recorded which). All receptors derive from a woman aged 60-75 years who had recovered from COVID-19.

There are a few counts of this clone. The CDR3 DNA follows: TGTGCCAGCAGCCCCAACAGGGGGGGCAGCGGGGAGCTGTTTTTT. Translated, it gives CASSPNRGGSGELFF. The rearrangement links TRBV7-7 to TRBJ2-2; possible D gene TRBD1, 8 bases. There are 15 residues in the CDR3. V was trimmed by 5 bases and J by 7 bases, leaving 17 bases between them. Germline V gene sequence: CDR1 SSHAT, CDR2 FNYEAQ (reference sequence).

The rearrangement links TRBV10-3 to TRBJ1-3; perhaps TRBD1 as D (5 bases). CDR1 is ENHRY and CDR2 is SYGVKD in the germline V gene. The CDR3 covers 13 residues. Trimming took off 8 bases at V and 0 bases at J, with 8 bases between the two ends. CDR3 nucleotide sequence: TGTGCCATCGGACAACTCTCTGGAAACACCATATATTTT. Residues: CAIGQLSGNTIYF.

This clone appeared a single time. Here the CDR3 DNA reads TGTGCCACCAGCAGAGATCAGTTGGTTGGCAGCACAGATACGCAGTATTTT. Amino acid sequence: CATSRDQLVGSTDTQYF. The rearrangement joins TRBV15 to TRBJ2-3; the D is unclear. With 0 bases removed from V and 0 bases from J, the gap between germline ends came to 13 bases. Germline V gene data show CDR1 as LNHNV and CDR2 as YYDKDF (reference sequence). The CDR3 has 17 residues.

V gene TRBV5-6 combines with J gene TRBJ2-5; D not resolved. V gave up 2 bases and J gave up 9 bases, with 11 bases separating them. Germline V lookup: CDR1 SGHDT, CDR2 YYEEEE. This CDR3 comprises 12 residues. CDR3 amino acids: CASSFSPAAQYF. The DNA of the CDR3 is TGTGCCAGCAGCTTTTCCCCGGCGGCCCAGTACTTC. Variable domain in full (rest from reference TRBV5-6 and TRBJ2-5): DAGVTQSPTHLIKTRGQQVTLRCSPKSGHDTVSWYQQALGQGPQFIFQYYEEEERQRGNFPDRFSGHQFPNYSSELNVNALLLGDSALYLCASSFSPAAQYFGPGTRLLVL.

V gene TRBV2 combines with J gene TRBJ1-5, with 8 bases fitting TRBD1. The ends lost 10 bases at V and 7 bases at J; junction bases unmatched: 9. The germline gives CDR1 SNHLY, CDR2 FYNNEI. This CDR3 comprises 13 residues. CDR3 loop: CATTTGEGQPQHF. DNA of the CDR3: TGTGCCACCACGACAGGGGAGGGGCAGCCCCAGCATTTT.

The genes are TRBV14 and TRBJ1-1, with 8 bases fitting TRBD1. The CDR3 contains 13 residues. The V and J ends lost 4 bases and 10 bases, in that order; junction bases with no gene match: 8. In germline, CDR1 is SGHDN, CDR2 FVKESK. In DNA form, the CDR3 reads TGTGCCAGCAGCCCTTTTGACAGGGGTAGAGCTTTCTTT. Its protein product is CASSPFDRGRAFF.

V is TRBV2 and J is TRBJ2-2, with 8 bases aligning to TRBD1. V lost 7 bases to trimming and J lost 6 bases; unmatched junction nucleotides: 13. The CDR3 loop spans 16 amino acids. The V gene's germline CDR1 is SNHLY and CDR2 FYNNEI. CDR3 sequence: CASKDRGGGSAGELFF. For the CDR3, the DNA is TGTGCCAGCAAAGACAGGGGAGGTGGGTCGGCCGGGGAGCTGTTTTTT.

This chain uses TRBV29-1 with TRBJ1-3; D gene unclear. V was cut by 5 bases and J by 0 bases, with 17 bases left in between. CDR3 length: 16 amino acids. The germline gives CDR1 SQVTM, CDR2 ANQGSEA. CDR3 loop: CSVFFPDSSSGNTIYF. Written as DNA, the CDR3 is TGCAGCGTTTTCTTCCCGGACTCGAGCTCTGGAAACACCATATATTTT.

The CDR3 DNA reads as TGCAGCGGACTCACATACTATGAGACCCAGTACTTC. Translation: CSGLTYYETQYF. The chain is built from TRBV29-1 and TRBJ2-5, with D uncertain. CDR1 SQVTM and CDR2 ANQGSEA come from the germline V gene. Trimming took off 7 bases at V and 5 bases at J, with 14 bases between the two ends. This CDR3 comprises 12 residues.

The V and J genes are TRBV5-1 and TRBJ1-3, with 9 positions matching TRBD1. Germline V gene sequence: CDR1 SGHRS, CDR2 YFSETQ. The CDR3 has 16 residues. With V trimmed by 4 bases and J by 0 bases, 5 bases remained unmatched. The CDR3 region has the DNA TGCGCCAGCAGCCTCAGGGACAGGGCCTCTGGAAACACCATATATTTT. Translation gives CASSLRDRASGNTIYF.

The CDR3 spells CASSLTVEGYEQYF. The CDR3 DNA sequence: TGTGCCAGCAGCTTAACAGTGGAGGGCTACGAGCAGTACTTC. The V and J genes are TRBV7-9 and TRBJ2-7; possible D gene TRBD2, 6 bases. Germline V gene lookup returns CDR1 SEHNR and CDR2 FQNEAQ (reference sequence). The CDR3 spans 14 residues. The V gene lost 2 bases and the J gene lost 3 bases, with 11 bases spanning the gap.

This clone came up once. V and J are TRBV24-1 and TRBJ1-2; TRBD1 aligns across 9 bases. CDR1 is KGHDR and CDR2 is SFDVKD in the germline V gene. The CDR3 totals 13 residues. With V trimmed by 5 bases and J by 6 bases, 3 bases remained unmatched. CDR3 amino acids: CATSGGTGNGYTF. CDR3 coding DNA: TGTGCCACCAGTGGAGGGACAGGGAATGGCTACACCTTC.

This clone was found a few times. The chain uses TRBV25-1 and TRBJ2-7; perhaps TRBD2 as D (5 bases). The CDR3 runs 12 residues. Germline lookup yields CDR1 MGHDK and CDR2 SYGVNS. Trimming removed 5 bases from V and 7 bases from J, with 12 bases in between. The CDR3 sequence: CASSHLRGEQYF. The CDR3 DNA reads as TGTGCCAGCAGTCATCTCCGGGGAGAGCAGTACTTC.

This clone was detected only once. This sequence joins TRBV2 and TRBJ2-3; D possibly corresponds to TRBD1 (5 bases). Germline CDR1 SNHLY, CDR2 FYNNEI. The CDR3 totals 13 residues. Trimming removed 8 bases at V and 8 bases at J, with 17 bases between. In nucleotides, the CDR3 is TGTGCCAGCCATCCCCTCCCTAGGGGTACGCAGTATTTT. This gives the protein CASHPLPRGTQYF.

CDR3 in amino acids: CAISPTENQPQHF. The CDR3, as DNA: TGTGCCATCAGTCCGACAGAAAATCAGCCCCAGCATTTT. The chain uses TRBV10-3 and TRBJ1-5, with D possibly being TRBD1 (5 bases). Between the trimmed V and J ends, which lost 5 bases and 4 bases, there was a span of 9 bases. The CDR3 has 13 residues. The germline V gene encodes CDR1 ENHRY and CDR2 SYGVKD.

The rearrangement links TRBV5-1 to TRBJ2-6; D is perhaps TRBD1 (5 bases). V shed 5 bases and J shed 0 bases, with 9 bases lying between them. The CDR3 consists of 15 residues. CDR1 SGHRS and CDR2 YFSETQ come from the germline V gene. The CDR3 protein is CASSHDSSGANVLTF. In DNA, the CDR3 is TGCGCCAGCAGTCATGACAGCTCTGGGGCCAACGTCCTGACTTTC.

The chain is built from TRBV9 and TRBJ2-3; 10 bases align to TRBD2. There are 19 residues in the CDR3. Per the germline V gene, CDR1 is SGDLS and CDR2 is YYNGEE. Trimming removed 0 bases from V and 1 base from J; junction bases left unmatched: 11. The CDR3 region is CASSVGSGGPWSGTDTQYF. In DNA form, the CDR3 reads TGTGCCAGCAGCGTAGGTAGCGGGGGGCCCTGGTCTGGCACAGATACGCAGTATTTT.

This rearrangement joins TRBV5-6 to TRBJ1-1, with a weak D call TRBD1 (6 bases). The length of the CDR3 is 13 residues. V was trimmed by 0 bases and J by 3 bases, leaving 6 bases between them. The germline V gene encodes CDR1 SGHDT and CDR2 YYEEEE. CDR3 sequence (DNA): TGTGCCAGCAGCTTGGACAGGGACACTGAAGCTTTCTTT. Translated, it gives CASSLDRDTEAFF.

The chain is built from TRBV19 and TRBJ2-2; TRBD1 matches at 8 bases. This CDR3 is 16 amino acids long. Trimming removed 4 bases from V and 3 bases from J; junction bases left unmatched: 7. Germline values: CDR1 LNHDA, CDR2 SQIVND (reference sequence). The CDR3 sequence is CASSSQGASYTGELFF. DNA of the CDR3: TGTGCCAGTAGTAGTCAGGGGGCGTCTTACACCGGGGAGCTGTTTTTT.

DNA of the CDR3: TGCGCCAGCAGCTACCTAGGGGGGGCTGGAAACACCATATATTTT. Amino acids: CASSYLGGAGNTIYF. The chain combines TRBV4-1 with TRBJ1-3, with a tentative D call TRBD1 (6 bases). Per germline, CDR1 MGHRA and CDR2 YSYEKL. The CDR3 is 15 amino acids. V lost 5 bases and J 2 bases, leaving 13 bases between the germline ends.

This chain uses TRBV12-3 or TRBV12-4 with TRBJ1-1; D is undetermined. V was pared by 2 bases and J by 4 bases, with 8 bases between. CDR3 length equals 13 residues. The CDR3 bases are TGTGCCAGCAGTTTAAAGCGGGTCACTGAAGCTTTCTTT. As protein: CASSLKRVTEAFF.